These T cell receptor beta chains were read from a single sample in a study of human T cells and chemical hapten exposure. TCRdb independently ran MiXCR on the RACE reads; one entry per CDR3 protein. This table holds roughly 200,000 distinct CDR3 sequences, more than 20% found once. This material consisted of whole blood, taken in connection with sensitization to the hapten diphenylcyclopropenone (DPC). Every receptor here comes from a woman aged 45-60 years with alopecia areata. Some clones in this sample may be carry-over from other donors' samples. Both conserved end residues are part of each CDR3. The D gene is left open where the match is weak. For some rows the clone size is stated as once, few or many, or as a class when expanded; others skip it.

j_call cdr3_length v_call clone_size d_call cdr3_aa cdr3_nt
TRBJ2-2 19 TRBV14 NA TRBD2 CASSLGLAGGPQGTGELFF TGTGCCAGCAGCCTCGGACTAGCGGGAGGGCCACAGGGCACCGGGGAGCTGTTTTTT
TRBJ2-1 12 TRBV5-1 few NA CASSSPGEEQFF TGCGCCAGCAGCTCACCTGGGGAGGAGCAGTTCTTC
TRBJ2-7 11 TRBV3-1 few NA CASGIATEQYF TGTGCCAGCGGGATCGCGACCGAGCAGTACTTC
TRBJ2-7 17 TRBV29-1 NA NA CSVDPSAGTPLVYEQYF TGCAGCGTTGATCCGTCTGCCGGGACCCCGTTGGTCTACGAGCAGTACTTC
TRBJ1-4 14 TRBV19 NA TRBD1 CASSGQALNEKLFF TGTGCCAGTAGCGGACAGGCTCTAAATGAAAAACTGTTTTTT
TRBJ2-1 15 TRBV28 NA TRBD2 CASSPLAGLSVGQFF TGTGCCAGCAGTCCCCTAGCGGGACTCTCCGTCGGGCAGTTCTTC
TRBJ2-7 15 TRBV18 few TRBD2 CASSPKAGGPHEQYF TGTGCCAGCTCACCAAAAGCGGGAGGGCCCCACGAGCAGTACTTC
TRBJ2-3 15 TRBV5-1 NA TRBD1 CASSPGGFSTDTQYF TGCGCCAGCAGTCCAGGGGGCTTCAGCACAGATACGCAGTATTTT
TRBJ1-6 13 TRBV2 few NA CASKGGWDSPLHF TGTGCCAGCAAGGGGGGTTGGGATTCACCCCTCCACTTT
TRBJ2-1 14 TRBV29-1 many TRBD2 CSVELSGRQDEQFF TGCAGCGTTGAACTTAGCGGGAGACAAGATGAGCAGTTCTTC
TRBJ1-2 13 TRBV5-5 few NA CASSLERFYGYTF TGTGCCAGCAGCTTGGAGAGGTTCTATGGCTACACCTTC
TRBJ2-5 15 TRBV7-2 NA TRBD2 CASSLILASGRTQYF TGTGCCAGCAGCTTAATACTAGCGTCTGGACGGACCCAGTACTTC
TRBJ2-7 15 TRBV12-3/TRBV12-4 NA NA CASSPRDRGGYEQYF TGTGCCAGCAGTCCGCGGGATCGAGGGGGCTACGAGCAGTACTTC
TRBJ2-2 17 TRBV11-1 NA TRBD2 CASTPRIAGEGPGELFF TGTGCCAGCACGCCCCGTATAGCGGGAGAAGGACCCGGGGAGCTGTTTTTT
TRBJ2-1 16 TRBV20-1 few TRBD2 CSASSSGRSSYNEQFF TGCAGTGCTTCCTCGAGCGGGAGGAGCTCCTACAATGAGCAGTTCTTC
TRBJ2-3 15 TRBV28 few NA CASSLFLDGSDTQYF TGTGCCAGCAGCCTGTTCTTAGACGGGAGCGATACGCAGTATTTT
TRBJ1-2 10 TRBV29-1 NA TRBD1 CSVDQPGGFF TGCAGCGTTGATCAACCAGGGGGCTTCTTC
TRBJ2-7 15 TRBV4-2 NA NA CASSQERRVAYEQYF TGTGCCAGCAGCCAAGAAAGGCGGGTAGCCTACGAGCAGTACTTC
TRBJ1-3 16 TRBV2 few TRBD1 CASSTHGQGSGNTIYF TGTGCCAGCAGTACTCATGGACAGGGCTCTGGAAACACCATATATTTT
TRBJ2-5 13 TRBV20-1 NA NA CSARYHRVETQYF TGCAGTGCTAGATACCACCGAGTGGAGACCCAGTACTTC
TRBJ1-1 11 TRBV20-1 few NA CSALDHTEAFF TGCAGTGCTTTGGACCACACTGAAGCTTTCTTT
TRBJ1-2 11 TRBV29-1 NA NA CSVERMDGYTF TGCAGCGTTGAACGGATGGATGGCTACACCTTC
TRBJ2-5 13 TRBV11-1 NA NA CASSLVYGETQYF TGTGCCAGCAGCTTAGTATACGGCGAGACCCAGTACTTC
TRBJ2-7 13 TRBV5-1 few NA CASSPTGSYEQYF TGCGCCAGCAGCCCTACAGGGAGCTACGAGCAGTACTTC
TRBJ1-1 14 TRBV5-4 NA NA CASSLMGPGTEAFF TGTGCCAGCAGCTTGATGGGACCGGGGACTGAAGCTTTCTTT
TRBJ2-2 16 TRBV20-1 NA NA CSAPLTWGEYTGELFF TGCAGTGCCCCACTGACCTGGGGGGAGTACACCGGGGAGCTGTTTTTT
TRBJ2-7 22 TRBV6-5 medium-sized TRBD2 CASSYFDPIGGLAGVTWSGQYF TGTGCCAGCAGTTACTTCGACCCGATTGGAGGACTAGCGGGAGTAACTTGGTCCGGGCAGTACTTC
TRBJ2-7 12 TRBV28 few NA CASNRGLYEQYF TGTGCCAGCAATCGGGGCCTCTACGAGCAGTACTTC
TRBJ2-2 15 TRBV11-2 NA TRBD2 CASSPSGRATGELFF TGTGCCAGCAGCCCCAGCGGGAGGGCCACCGGGGAGCTGTTTTTT
TRBJ2-7 14 TRBV12-3/TRBV12-4 few TRBD2 CASSPDSGSVEQYF TGTGCCAGCAGCCCAGATAGCGGGAGCGTCGAGCAGTACTTC
TRBJ2-5 13 TRBV11-2 many NA CASSLGGAETQYF TGTGCCAGCAGCTTAGGAGGTGCCGAGACCCAGTACTTC
TRBJ2-1 15 TRBV5-4 many TRBD2 CASSLVSGAYNEQFF TGTGCCAGCAGCTTGGTCAGCGGGGCCTACAATGAGCAGTTCTTC
TRBJ2-1 12 TRBV29-1 few NA CSARSEYNEQFF TGCAGCGCCCGGTCGGAGTACAATGAGCAGTTCTTC